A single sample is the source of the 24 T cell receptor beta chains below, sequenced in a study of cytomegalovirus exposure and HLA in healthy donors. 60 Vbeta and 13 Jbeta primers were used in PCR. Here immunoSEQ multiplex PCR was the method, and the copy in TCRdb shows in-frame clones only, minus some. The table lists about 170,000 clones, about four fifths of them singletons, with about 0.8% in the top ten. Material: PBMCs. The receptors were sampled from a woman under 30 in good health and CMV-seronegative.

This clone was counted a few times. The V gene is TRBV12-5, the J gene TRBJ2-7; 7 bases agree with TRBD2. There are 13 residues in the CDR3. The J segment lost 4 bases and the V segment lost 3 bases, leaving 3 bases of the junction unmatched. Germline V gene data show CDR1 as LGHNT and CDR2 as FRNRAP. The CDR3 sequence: CASGFGTNYEQYF. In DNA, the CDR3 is TGTGCTAGTGGTTTCGGGACTAATTACGAGCAGTACTTC.

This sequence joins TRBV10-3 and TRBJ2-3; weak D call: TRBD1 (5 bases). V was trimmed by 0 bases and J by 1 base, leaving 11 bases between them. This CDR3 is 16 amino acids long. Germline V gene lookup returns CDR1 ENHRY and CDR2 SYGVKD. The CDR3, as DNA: TGTGCCATCAGTGAGTCGGATGACAGTCGCACAGATACGCAGTATTTT. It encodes CAISESDDSRTDTQYF.

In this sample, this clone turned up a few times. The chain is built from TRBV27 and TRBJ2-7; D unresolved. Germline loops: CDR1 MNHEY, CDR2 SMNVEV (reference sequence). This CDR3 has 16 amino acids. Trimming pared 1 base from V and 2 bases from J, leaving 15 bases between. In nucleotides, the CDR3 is TGTGCCAGCAGTTTATTCCCTAACAGATCCCCCTACGAGCAGTACTTC. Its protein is CASSLFPNRSPYEQYF.

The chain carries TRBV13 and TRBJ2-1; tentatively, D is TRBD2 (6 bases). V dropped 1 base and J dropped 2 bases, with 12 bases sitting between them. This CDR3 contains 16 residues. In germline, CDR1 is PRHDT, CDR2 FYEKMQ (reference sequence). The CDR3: CASSLESGRTYNEQFF. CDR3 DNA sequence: TGTGCCAGCAGCTTAGAGTCCGGGAGAACCTACAATGAGCAGTTCTTC.

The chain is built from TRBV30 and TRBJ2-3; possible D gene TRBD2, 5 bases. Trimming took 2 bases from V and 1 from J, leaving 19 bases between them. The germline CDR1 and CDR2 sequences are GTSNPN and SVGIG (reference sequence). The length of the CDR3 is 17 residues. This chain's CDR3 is CAWSSGRLRGRTDTQYF. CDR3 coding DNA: TGTGCCTGGAGTAGTGGACGCCTACGGGGTCGCACAGATACGCAGTATTTT. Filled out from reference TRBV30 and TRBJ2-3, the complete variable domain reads SQTIHQWPATLVQPVGSPLSLECTVEGTSNPNLYWYRQAAGRGLQLLFYSVGIGQISSEVPQNLSASRPQDRQFILSSKKLLLSDSGFYLCAWSSGRLRGRTDTQYFGPGTRLTVL.

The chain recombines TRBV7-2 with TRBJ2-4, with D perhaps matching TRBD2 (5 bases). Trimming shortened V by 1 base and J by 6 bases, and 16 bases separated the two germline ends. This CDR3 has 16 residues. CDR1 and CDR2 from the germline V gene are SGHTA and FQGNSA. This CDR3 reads CASSLGAGFGGNIQYF. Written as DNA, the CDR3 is TGTGCCAGCAGCTTAGGGGCGGGCTTCGGAGGAAACATTCAGTACTTC.

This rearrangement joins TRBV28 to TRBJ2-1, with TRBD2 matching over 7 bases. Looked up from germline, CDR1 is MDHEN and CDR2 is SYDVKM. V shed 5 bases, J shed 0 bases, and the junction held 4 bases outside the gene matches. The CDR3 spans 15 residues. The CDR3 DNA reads TGTGCCAGCAGTCCATCTAGCGGCTCCTACAATGAGCAGTTCTTC. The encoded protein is CASSPSSGSYNEQFF. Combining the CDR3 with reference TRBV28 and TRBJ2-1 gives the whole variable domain DVKVTQSSRYLVKRTGEKVFLECVQDMDHENMFWYRQDPGLGLRLIYFSYDVKMKEKGDIPEGYSVSREKKERFSLILESASTNQTSMYLCASSPSSGSYNEQFFGPGTRLTVL.

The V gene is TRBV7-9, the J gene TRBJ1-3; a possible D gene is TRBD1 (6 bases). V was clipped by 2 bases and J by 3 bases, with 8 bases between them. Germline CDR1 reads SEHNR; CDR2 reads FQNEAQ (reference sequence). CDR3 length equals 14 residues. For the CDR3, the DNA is TGTGCCAGCAGCTTAAACAGGGATGGAAACACCATATATTTT. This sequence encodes CASSLNRDGNTIYF.

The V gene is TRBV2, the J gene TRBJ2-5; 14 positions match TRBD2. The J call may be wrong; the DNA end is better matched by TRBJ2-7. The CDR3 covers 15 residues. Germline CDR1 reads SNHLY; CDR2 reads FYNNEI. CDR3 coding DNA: TGTGCCAGCAGCCCAGGGACTAGCGGGAGCTACGAGCAGTACTTC. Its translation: CASSPGTSGSYEQYF.

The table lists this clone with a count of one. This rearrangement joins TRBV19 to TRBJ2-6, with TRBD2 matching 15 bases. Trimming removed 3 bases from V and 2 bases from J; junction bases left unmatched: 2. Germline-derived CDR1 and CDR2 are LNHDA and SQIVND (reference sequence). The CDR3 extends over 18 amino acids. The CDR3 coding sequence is TGTGCCAGTAGTATCCGGACTAGCGGGAGGGCTGGGGCCAACGTCCTGACTTTC. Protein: CASSIRTSGRAGANVLTF.

The CDR3 protein is CASSRQNTGELFF. CDR3 coding DNA: TGTGCCAGCTCGCGACAGAACACCGGGGAGCTGTTTTTT. The chain carries TRBV18 and TRBJ2-2; D gene unclear. The germline V gene encodes CDR1 KGHSH and CDR2 LQKENI. The V gene lost 6 bases and the J gene lost 1 base, with 6 bases spanning the gap. This CDR3 is built from 13 residues. Full variable domain (outside the CDR3, taken from reference TRBV18 and TRBJ2-2): NAGVMQNPRHLVRRRGQEARLRCSPMKGHSHVYWYRQLPEEGLKFMVYLQKENIIDESGMPKERFSAEFPKEGPSILRIQQVVRGDSAAYFCASSRQNTGELFFGEGSRLTVL.

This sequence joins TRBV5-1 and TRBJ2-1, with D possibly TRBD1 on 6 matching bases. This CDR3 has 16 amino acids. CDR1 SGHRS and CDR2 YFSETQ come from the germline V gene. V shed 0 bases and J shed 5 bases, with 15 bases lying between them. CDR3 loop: CASSLGQAVLHNEQFF. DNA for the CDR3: TGCGCCAGCAGCTTGGGACAGGCCGTCCTCCACAATGAGCAGTTCTTC.

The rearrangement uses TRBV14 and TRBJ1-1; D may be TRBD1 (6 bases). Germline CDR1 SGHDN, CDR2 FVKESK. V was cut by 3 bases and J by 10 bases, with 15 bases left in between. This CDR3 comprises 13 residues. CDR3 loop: CASSQTGFRAAFF. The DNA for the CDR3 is TGTGCCAGCAGCCAGACAGGTTTCCGGGCAGCTTTCTTT.

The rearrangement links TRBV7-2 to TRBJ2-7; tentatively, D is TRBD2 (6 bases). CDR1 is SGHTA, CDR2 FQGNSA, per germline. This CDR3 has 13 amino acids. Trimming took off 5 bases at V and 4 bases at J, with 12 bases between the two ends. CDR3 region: CASSPGRIYEQYF. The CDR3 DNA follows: TGTGCCAGCAGCCCTGGGAGGATTTACGAGCAGTACTTC.

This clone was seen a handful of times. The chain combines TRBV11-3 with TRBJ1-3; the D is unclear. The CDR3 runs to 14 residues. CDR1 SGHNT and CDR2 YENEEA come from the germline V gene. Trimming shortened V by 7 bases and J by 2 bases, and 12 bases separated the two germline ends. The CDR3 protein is CASTKEFTGNTIYF. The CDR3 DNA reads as TGTGCCAGCACCAAAGAGTTCACTGGAAACACCATATATTTT.

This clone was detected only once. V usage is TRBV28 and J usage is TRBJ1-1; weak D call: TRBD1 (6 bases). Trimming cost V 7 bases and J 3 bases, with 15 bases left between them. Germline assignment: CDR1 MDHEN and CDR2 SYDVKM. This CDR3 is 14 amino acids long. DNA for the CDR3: TGTGCCAGCACGAGGGTCTCAGGGGACACTGAAGCTTTCTTT. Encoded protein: CASTRVSGDTEAFF.

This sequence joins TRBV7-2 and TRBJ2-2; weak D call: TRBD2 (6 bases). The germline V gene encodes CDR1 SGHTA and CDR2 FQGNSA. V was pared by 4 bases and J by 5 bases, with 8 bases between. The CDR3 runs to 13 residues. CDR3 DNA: TGTGCCAGCAGCTCGGGAGTGACCGGGGAGCTGTTTTTT. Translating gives CASSSGVTGELFF.

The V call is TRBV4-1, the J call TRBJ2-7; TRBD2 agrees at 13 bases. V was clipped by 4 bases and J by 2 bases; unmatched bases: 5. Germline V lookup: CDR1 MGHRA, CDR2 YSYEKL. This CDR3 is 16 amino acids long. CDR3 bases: TGCGCCAGCAGCCGCGGACTAGCGGGAGTCACCTACGAGCAGTACTTC. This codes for CASSRGLAGVTYEQYF.

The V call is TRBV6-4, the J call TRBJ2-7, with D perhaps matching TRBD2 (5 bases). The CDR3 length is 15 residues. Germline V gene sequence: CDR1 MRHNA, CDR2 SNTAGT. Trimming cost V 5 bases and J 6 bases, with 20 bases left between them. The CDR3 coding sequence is TGTGCCAGCAGTTTTAAATTACCGGGGATCTGCGAGCAGTACTTC. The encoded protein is CASSFKLPGICEQYF.

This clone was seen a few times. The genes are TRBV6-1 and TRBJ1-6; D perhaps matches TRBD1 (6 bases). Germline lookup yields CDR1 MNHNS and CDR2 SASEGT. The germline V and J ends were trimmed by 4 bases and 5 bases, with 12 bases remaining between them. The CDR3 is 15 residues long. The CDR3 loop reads CASSVKTGDNSPLHF. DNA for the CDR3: TGTGCCAGCAGTGTTAAGACAGGTGATAATTCACCCCTCCACTTT.

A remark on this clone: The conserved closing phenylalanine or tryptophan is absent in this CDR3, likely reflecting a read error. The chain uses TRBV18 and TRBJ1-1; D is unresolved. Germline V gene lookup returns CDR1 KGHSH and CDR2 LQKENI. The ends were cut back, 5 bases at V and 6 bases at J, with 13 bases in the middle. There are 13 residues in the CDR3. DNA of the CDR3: TGTGCCAGCTCATCCACAGTGATCTCTGAAGCTTTCCTT. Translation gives CASSSTVISEAFL.

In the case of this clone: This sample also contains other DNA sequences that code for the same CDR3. The CDR3 protein is CASSLVAGSSYEQYF. In DNA, the CDR3 is TGCGCCAGCAGCTTGGTGGCGGGAAGCTCCTACGAGCAGTACTTC. V gene TRBV5-1 combines with J gene TRBJ2-7, with a possible D match to TRBD2 (6 bases). This CDR3 spans 15 amino acids. V was clipped by 0 bases and J by 0 bases, with 10 bases between them. Germline V gene data show CDR1 as SGHRS and CDR2 as YFSETQ.

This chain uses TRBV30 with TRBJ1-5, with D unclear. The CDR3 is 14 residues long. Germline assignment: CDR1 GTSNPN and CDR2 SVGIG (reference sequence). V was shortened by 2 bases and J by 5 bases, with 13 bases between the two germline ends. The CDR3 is CAWSTRFQDQPQHF. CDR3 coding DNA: TGTGCCTGGAGTACGAGGTTTCAAGATCAGCCCCAGCATTTT.

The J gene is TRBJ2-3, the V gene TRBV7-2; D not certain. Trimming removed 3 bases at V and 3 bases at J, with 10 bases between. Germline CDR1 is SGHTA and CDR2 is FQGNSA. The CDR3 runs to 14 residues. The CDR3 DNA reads TGTGCCAGCAGCTTTCGATCAGGAACAGATACGCAGTATTTT. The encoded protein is CASSFRSGTDTQYF.